The clone carrying this T cell receptor (beta chain) appeared many times. No antigen is known for it. TCRdb reanalyzed the PCR reads via MiXCR. The table shows roughly 30,000 clones, with around 30% occurring only once. V trimming: 3 bases; J trimming: 6 bases; junction bases outside the gene matches: 8. Germline loops: CDR1 SGHNT, CDR2 YENEEA. The CDR3 consists of 16 residues. These data belong to a study of metastatic and nonmetastatic thyroid tumors. Study context: Both malignant and benign thyroid patients supplied peripheral blood and tumor or nodule tissue samples, across which the repertoires of these patients were then compared.

Thyroid surgery was preceded by no treatment in any patient. Study-wide results and limits: For both blood and tumor, malignant thyroid tumors reportedly showed significantly higher TCR beta diversity than benign nodules did.

The specimen was blood. This chain connects TRBV11-3 to TRBJ2-1; 10 nucleotides agree with TRBD2. The sequence was obtained from a female donor with papillary thyroid cancer or a benign thyroid nodule (not recorded which). Some clones in this sample may be carry-over from other donors' samples. CDR3 bases: TGTGCCAGCAGCTTCGCAGCGGGAGGGAGGGGCAATGAGCAGTTCTTC. The encoded protein is CASSFAAGGRGNEQFF.